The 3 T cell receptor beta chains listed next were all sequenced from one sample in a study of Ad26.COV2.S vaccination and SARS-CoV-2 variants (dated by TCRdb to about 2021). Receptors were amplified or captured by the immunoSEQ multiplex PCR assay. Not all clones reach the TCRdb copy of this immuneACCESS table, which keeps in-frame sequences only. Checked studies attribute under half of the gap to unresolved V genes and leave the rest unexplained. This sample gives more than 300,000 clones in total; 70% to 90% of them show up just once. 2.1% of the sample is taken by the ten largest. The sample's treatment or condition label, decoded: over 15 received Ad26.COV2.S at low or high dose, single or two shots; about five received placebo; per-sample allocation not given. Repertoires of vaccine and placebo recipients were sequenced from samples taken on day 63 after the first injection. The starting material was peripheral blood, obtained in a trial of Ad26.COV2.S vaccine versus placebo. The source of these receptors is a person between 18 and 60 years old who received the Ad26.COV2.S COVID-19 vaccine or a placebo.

The DNA of the CDR3 is TGTGCCACCAGTGATTTGTTTGGGGCTCAAGAGACCCAGTACTTC. Its protein is CATSDLFGAQETQYF. The chain couples TRBV24-1 to TRBJ2-5; D may be TRBD1 (5 bases). The CDR3 length is 15 residues. Germline V gene lookup returns CDR1 KGHDR and CDR2 SFDVKD. Trimming shortened V by 0 bases and J by 2 bases, and 9 bases separated the two germline ends.

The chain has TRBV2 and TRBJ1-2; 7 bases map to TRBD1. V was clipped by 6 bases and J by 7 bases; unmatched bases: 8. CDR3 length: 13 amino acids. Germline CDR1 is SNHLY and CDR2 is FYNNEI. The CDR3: CASRLTGVGGYTF. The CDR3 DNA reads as TGTGCCAGCAGGCTTACAGGGGTCGGTGGCTACACCTTC.

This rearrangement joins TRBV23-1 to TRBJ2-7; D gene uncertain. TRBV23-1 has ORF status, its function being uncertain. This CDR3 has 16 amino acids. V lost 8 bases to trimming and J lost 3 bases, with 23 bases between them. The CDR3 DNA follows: TGCGCCAGCGGATACGGAAGGCCTCGGAAATACTACGAGCAGTACTTC. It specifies CASGYGRPRKYYEQYF.